This T cell receptor beta chain was observed in a study of vaccination effects on CD4 cells after COVID-19. The study's findings and limits: At late timepoints after vaccination, vaccine- and infection-induced clones shrank markedly.

Antigen-specific CD4+ T cells expanded by the ViraFEST assay with viral peptide pools were then sequenced. Isolation of CD4+ T cells took place after less than twelve days of culture. Each participant received a vaccine that was either BNT162b2 or mRNA-1273, given as two doses. Cultures of fewer than 2.5 million PBMC per well contained 9 to 10 IU/ml IL-2 plus 10 ug/ml peptides. Data came from immunoSEQ multiplex PCR; TCRdb stores just in-frame clones and leaves some out. The table records about 50,000 clones, over 60% of them present only once. This clone was detected a few times. Its antigen is unidentified. V dropped 0 bases and J dropped 2; count of bases not matched to a gene: 9. The germline V gene has CDR1 MGHRA and CDR2 YSYEKL. CDR3 length equals 17 residues.

The chain employs TRBV4-1 and TRBJ1-1, with 7 bases identical to TRBD1. Sequencing used CD4+ T cells from PBMCs cultured with HCoV-OC43 spike peptides, obtained after COVID-19 vaccination. Subset: HCoV-OC43 spike overlapping peptide pool stimulation. The origin of this receptor is a human donor who received a COVID-19 vaccine. CDR3 DNA: TGCGCCAGCAGCCAAGATCCAACCGGGACAGCAAACACTGAAGCTTTCTTT. It encodes CASSQDPTGTANTEAFF.